This T cell receptor beta chain comes out of a study of T cell responses to AZD1222 COVID-19 vaccine. Whole-study findings and limits: Samples come after the peak T cell response, not at day 14. Two AZD1222 doses significantly raised spike-specific TCR breadth and depth over controls. Reportedly, close to half of spike-specific TCRs are directed against unmutated variant regions.

Libraries were prepared by immunoSEQ multiplex PCR; TCRdb keeps only in-frame clonotypes and omits some of them. The table includes 130,000 to 150,000 clones, 91% detected once. A word on this clone: The antigen remains unidentified.

This TCR came from an adult in good health. Sample: peripheral blood, taken on day 0 of AZD1222 vaccination.

The CDR3 nucleotides read TGTGCCAGCAGCACCTACAGGTCCGGCTACGAGCAGTACTTC. Translating gives CASSTYRSGYEQYF. The V call is TRBV7-9, the J call TRBJ2-7; weak D call: TRBD1 (5 bases). This CDR3 region has 14 residues. Germline assignment: CDR1 SEHNR and CDR2 FQNEAQ (reference sequence). The V end lost 5 bases, the J end lost 3 bases, and 14 bases lay between the germline ends.